This entry lists 30 T cell receptor beta chains sequenced from one sample in a study of T cell repertoires in aging, cancer and after chemotherapy. Amplification of TCR beta used genomic DNA extracted from peripheral blood. Rearranged V-D-J TRB sequences were amplified with a mixed TRB-A/B primer pool. A single record per CDR3 protein comes from TCRdb applying MiXCR to the multiplex PCR reads. This table has fewer than 15,000 distinct CDR3 sequences, 25% appearing once. The sequenced material came from blood. Receptors were obtained from a human donor in good health.

The chain employs TRBV7-2 and TRBJ1-4; D perhaps matches TRBD1 (5 bases). The germline V gene encodes CDR1 SGHTA and CDR2 FQGNSA. The CDR3 extends over 15 amino acids. V lost 3 bases and J 8 bases, leaving 16 bases between the germline ends. In DNA, the CDR3 is TGTGCCAGCAGCTTGGGGACGGGGGACCCCGAAAAACTGTTTTTT. This sequence encodes CASSLGTGDPEKLFF.

This clonotype came up a few times. The chain combines TRBV20-1 with TRBJ1-2; possible D gene TRBD1, 6 bases. Trimming cost V 0 bases and J 5 bases, with 10 bases left between them. There are 13 residues in the CDR3. CDR1 DFQATT and CDR2 SNEGSKA come from the germline V gene (reference sequence). The DNA of the CDR3 is TGCAGTGCTAGAGACGGGACAAATTATGGCTACACCTTC. Its protein is CSARDGTNYGYTF.

Only a few counts were recorded for this clonotype. The rearrangement uses TRBV6-5 and TRBJ1-2, with D unclear. This CDR3 comprises 14 residues. Deletions cut 0 bases from V and 7 bases from J, with 12 bases between. Germline V gene sequence: CDR1 MNHEY, CDR2 SVGAGI. The CDR3 spells CASSYSRQRFGYTF. CDR3 bases: TGTGCCAGCAGTTACTCGAGGCAAAGGTTTGGCTACACCTTC.

V is TRBV11-2 and J is TRBJ2-7, with D possibly matching TRBD2 (7 bases). Trimming removed 5 bases from V and 4 bases from J, with 24 bases in between. CDR1 SGHAT and CDR2 FQNNGV come from the germline V gene. The CDR3 has 17 residues. The CDR3 DNA reads as TGTGCCAGCAGCACAACTAGGGGGGGCCTGATGCTATACGAGCAGTACTTC. This gives the protein CASSTTRGGLMLYEQYF.

This clonotype has just a few counts. The chain employs TRBV24-1 and TRBJ1-2; D uncertain. The CDR3 has 11 residues. The ends were cut back, 0 bases at V and 7 bases at J, with 2 bases in the middle. Per the germline V gene, CDR1 is KGHDR and CDR2 is SFDVKD. CDR3 sequence: CATSDLRGYTF. DNA for the CDR3: TGTGCCACCAGTGATTTGCGTGGCTACACCTTC.

This clonotype was seen a few times. CDR3 amino acids: CSARAWGQGYGYTF. In nucleotides, the CDR3 is TGCAGTGCTAGAGCCTGGGGACAGGGGTATGGCTACACCTTC. This chain joins TRBV20-1 and TRBJ1-2, with 10 bases that match TRBD1. This CDR3 is 14 amino acids long. Trimming took 1 base from V and 5 from J; bases not matched to a gene: 4. Germline V gene sequence: CDR1 DFQATT, CDR2 SNEGSKA (reference sequence).

This clonotype is deemed medium-sized (0.01 to 0.1%). The chain employs TRBV30 and TRBJ1-2, with 7 nucleotides matching TRBD1. Germline CDR1 and CDR2: GTSNPN and SVGIG (reference sequence). The V segment lost 2 bases and the J segment 0 bases; nucleotides outside the gene matches: 9. CDR3 length: 16 amino acids. This CDR3 is CAWSPRRTGANYGYTF. Here the CDR3 DNA reads TGTGCCTGGAGTCCACGACGGACAGGAGCTAACTATGGCTACACCTTC.

This chain connects TRBV6-5 to TRBJ2-1; tentatively, D is TRBD1 (6 bases). V lost 2 bases, J lost 1 base, and 12 bases lay in between. This CDR3 spans 16 amino acids. Germline loops: CDR1 MNHEY, CDR2 SVGAGI. The DNA of the CDR3 is TGTGCCAGCAGTTACAGTGGCAGGGGATCCTACAATGAGCAGTTCTTC. Its protein product is CASSYSGRGSYNEQFF.

This chain's CDR3 is CASSYEETQYF. CDR3 bases: TGTGCCAGCAGTTACGAAGAGACCCAGTACTTC. This sequence joins TRBV6-6 and TRBJ2-5; D remains ambiguous. V was clipped by 2 bases and J by 3 bases, with 1 base between them. The CDR3 extends over 11 amino acids. In germline, CDR1 is MNHNY, CDR2 SVGAGI (reference sequence).

This sequence joins TRBV18 and TRBJ2-7, with no clear D. Trimming shortened V by 2 bases and J by 2 bases, and 4 bases separated the two germline ends. Germline assignment: CDR1 KGHSH and CDR2 LQKENI. The CDR3 length is 12 residues. The CDR3 nucleotides read TGTGCCAGCTCACCAGCGACCTACGAGCAGTACTTC. Translating it yields CASSPATYEQYF.

This clonotype was picked up a small number of times. This chain joins TRBV7-9 and TRBJ2-5; D is unresolved. V was pared by 2 bases and J by 5 bases, with 9 bases between. CDR3 length equals 13 residues. In germline, CDR1 is SEHNR, CDR2 FQNEAQ (reference sequence). The CDR3 DNA sequence: TGTGCCAGCAGCTTAACAGTTGGGGAGACCCAGTACTTC. This sequence encodes CASSLTVGETQYF. The variable domain in full, with the rest retrieved from reference TRBV7-9 and TRBJ2-5, is DTGVSQNPRHKITKRGQNVTFRCDPISEHNRLYWYRQTLGQGPEFLTYFQNEAQLEKSRLLSDRFSAERPKGSFSTLEIQRTEQGDSAMYLCASSLTVGETQYFGPGTRLLVL.

This clonotype has a single count. One end of the junction does not line up with germline, which may come from a read error. This chain uses TRBV20-1 with TRBJ1-6; D possibly corresponds to TRBD1 (5 bases). Germline CDR1 and CDR2: DFQATT and SNEGSKA (reference sequence). The CDR3 runs 17 residues. Here the CDR3 DNA reads TGCAGTGCTAGTTCCAATTCAGGGACTCTCTATAATTTACCCCTCCACTTT. Residues: CSASSNSGTLYNLPLHF.

This clonotype was detected a few times. The CDR3 region has the DNA TGCGCCAGCAGCTGGACAGCGGATGTCTATGGCTACACCTTC. This codes for CASSWTADVYGYTF. The chain recombines TRBV10-2 with TRBJ1-2, with D perhaps matching TRBD1 (6 bases). Trimming removed 6 bases from V and 4 bases from J, with 15 bases in between. The CDR3 is made up of 14 amino acids. Germline CDR1 reads WSHSY; CDR2 reads SAAADI.

In this sample, this clonotype turned up a few times. This chain uses TRBV5-1 with TRBJ2-2; D is perhaps TRBD2 (5 bases). Germline V CDR1 and CDR2: SGHRS, YFSETQ. This CDR3 comprises 14 residues. The germline V and J ends were trimmed by 5 bases and 2 bases, with 10 bases remaining between them. The CDR3 reads CASRLRDNTGELFF. CDR3 in DNA: TGCGCCAGCAGGTTGAGGGATAACACCGGGGAGCTGTTTTTT.

The CDR3 DNA is TGTGCCAGCAGTTACCCGGGGGGGGCGAGGGGCTACACCTTC. Residues: CASSYPGGARGYTF. This chain uses TRBV6-5 with TRBJ1-2, with a tentative D call TRBD1 (6 bases). From germline, CDR1 is MNHEY and CDR2 SVGAGI. V lost 2 bases to trimming and J lost 8 bases, with 15 bases between them. This CDR3 spans 14 amino acids.

The chain recombines TRBV9 with TRBJ2-5, with 8 bases aligning to TRBD1. Germline V gives CDR1 SGDLS, CDR2 YYNGEE. V trimming: 0 bases; J trimming: 4 bases; junction bases outside the gene matches: 5. The CDR3 extends over 15 amino acids. The CDR3 protein is CASSVGQGWGETQYF. The CDR3 DNA reads as TGTGCCAGCAGCGTAGGACAGGGGTGGGGAGAGACCCAGTACTTC.

The rearrangement uses TRBV7-2 and TRBJ1-1; D not resolved. The CDR3 consists of 14 residues. Germline V gene data show CDR1 as SGHTA and CDR2 as FQGNSA. The V end was cut by 6 bases, the J end by 0 bases, with 11 bases between. The CDR3: CASSGPTLNTEAFF. The CDR3, as DNA: TGTGCCAGCAGTGGACCGACCCTGAACACTGAAGCTTTCTTT.

Worth noting for this clonotype: A much larger clone sits a single nucleotide away, making a read error possible. The chain uses TRBV6-5 and TRBJ2-7, with 10 nucleotides matching TRBD2. The CDR3 loop spans 14 amino acids. With V trimmed by 6 bases and J by 4 bases, 6 bases remained unmatched. Looked up from germline, CDR1 is MNHEY and CDR2 is SVGAGI. CDR3 sequence reads: CASREWTSGYEQYF. CDR3 sequence (DNA): TGTGCCAGCAGAGAATGGACTAGCGGATACGAGCAGTACTTC.

This clonotype was counted between two and nine times. The chain recombines TRBV13 with TRBJ1-3, with 10 bases identical to TRBD1. The CDR3 spans 16 residues. J lost 1 base, V lost 6 bases, and 6 bases had no gene match. Germline lookup yields CDR1 PRHDT and CDR2 FYEKMQ (reference sequence). The CDR3 DNA reads as TGTGCCAGCAGGAAAGACAGGGGGCTTTCTGGAAACACCATATATTTT. Residues: CASRKDRGLSGNTIYF. Together with reference TRBV13 and TRBJ1-3, the CDR3 gives the full variable domain: AAGVIQSPRHLIKEKRETATLKCYPIPRHDTVYWYQQGPGQDPQFLISFYEKMQSDKGSIPDRFSAQQFSDYHSELNMSSLELGDSALYFCASRKDRGLSGNTIYFGEGSWLTVV.

This chain joins TRBV19 and TRBJ1-2, with 12 bases that match TRBD1. The germline CDR1 and CDR2 sequences are LNHDA and SQIVND (reference sequence). V lost 6 bases to trimming and J lost 4 bases; unmatched junction nucleotides: 12. This CDR3 comprises 17 residues. CDR3 amino acids: CASSKQGQGATSYGYTF. The CDR3 nucleotides read TGTGCCAGTAGCAAACAGGGACAGGGGGCTACTTCCTATGGCTACACCTTC.

CDR3 residues: CAWGTGFSDGYTF. CDR3 DNA: TGTGCCTGGGGGACAGGGTTTAGCGATGGCTACACCTTC. V gene TRBV30 combines with J gene TRBJ1-2; TRBD1 matches 9 bases. The CDR3 runs to 13 residues. The germline gives CDR1 GTSNPN, CDR2 SVGIG (reference sequence). Trimming cost V 5 bases and J 6 bases; bases outside gene matches: 7.

V and J are TRBV12-3 or TRBV12-4 and TRBJ1-1, with 10 bases matching TRBD1. The CDR3 consists of 16 residues. V trimming: 6 bases; J trimming: 0 bases; junction bases outside the gene matches: 7. The CDR3 is CASRGDRGQMNTEAFF. The CDR3 nucleotides read TGTGCCAGCAGGGGGGACAGGGGCCAGATGAACACTGAAGCTTTCTTT.

The CDR3 region has the DNA TGTGCCAGCAGCACAGGGACAGGGTTGGACACTGAAGCTTTCTTT. Encoded protein: CASSTGTGLDTEAFF. This chain uses TRBV7-2 with TRBJ1-1; 9 bases match TRBD1. The CDR3 totals 15 residues. V lost 5 bases and J lost 3; bases outside the gene matches: 7. The germline V gene has CDR1 SGHTA and CDR2 FQGNSA.

By proportion, this clonotype is medium-sized (0.01 to 0.1%). V gene TRBV15 combines with J gene TRBJ1-6; 12 bases map to TRBD1. There are 17 residues in the CDR3. Trimming at V came to 1 base and at J to 5 bases, leaving 3 bases not matched to a gene. Germline V CDR1 and CDR2: LNHNV, YYDKDF (reference sequence). DNA for the CDR3: TGTGCCACCAGCAGAGGGGGACAGGGGGCGAATAATTCACCCCTCCACTTT. Protein product: CATSRGGQGANNSPLHF.

This clonotype is judged medium-sized. The chain has TRBV30 and TRBJ2-7, with 7 bases that match TRBD1. This CDR3 is built from 12 residues. The V gene's germline CDR1 is GTSNPN and CDR2 SVGIG (reference sequence). The V and J ends lost 1 base and 7 bases, in that order; junction bases with no gene match: 4. The CDR3 DNA reads as TGTGCCTGGAGTGACAGGGGTTGGGAGCAGTACTTC. Translating it yields CAWSDRGWEQYF. Based on the CDR3 plus reference TRBV30 and TRBJ2-7, the full variable domain is SQTIHQWPATLVQPVGSPLSLECTVEGTSNPNLYWYRQAAGRGLQLLFYSVGIGQISSEVPQNLSASRPQDRQFILSSKKLLLSDSGFYLCAWSDRGWEQYFGPGTRLTVT.

The V gene is TRBV12-3 or TRBV12-4, the J gene TRBJ1-5, with 9 positions matching TRBD1. The CDR3 has 13 residues. The trim removed 7 bases at V and 9 bases at J, leaving 7 bases unmatched. This chain's CDR3 is CASTLRDRAPQHF. The DNA for the CDR3 is TGTGCCAGCACCCTACGGGACAGGGCGCCCCAGCATTTT.

This clonotype was found a few times. This chain links TRBV25-1 with TRBJ1-6; 9 nucleotides match TRBD1. Germline trimming cut 5 bases from V and 6 bases from J; bases unmatched to any gene: 8. Germline CDR1 is MGHDK and CDR2 is SYGVNS. This CDR3 is built from 16 residues. The chain's CDR3 is CASSPLAGQGNSPLHF. The CDR3, as DNA: TGTGCCAGCAGTCCCCTGGCGGGACAGGGTAATTCACCCCTCCACTTT.

The chain combines TRBV20-1 with TRBJ2-3; a possible D gene is TRBD2 (7 bases). Trimming left V 6 bases short and J 5 bases short, with 18 bases between. The CDR3 length is 14 residues. Per the germline V gene, CDR1 is DFQATT and CDR2 is SNEGSKA (reference sequence). The CDR3: CSAGGGRGGDTQYF. The CDR3 coding sequence is TGCAGTGCAGGCGGGGGAAGAGGGGGAGATACGCAGTATTTT.

A few counts support this clonotype. The chain carries TRBV7-2 and TRBJ2-5, with D possibly matching TRBD2 (5 bases). Trimming left V 3 bases short and J 5 bases short, with 10 bases between. The CDR3 covers 13 residues. Germline V gene lookup returns CDR1 SGHTA and CDR2 FQGNSA. The CDR3 loop reads CASSLKGEETQYF. CDR3 sequence (DNA): TGTGCCAGCAGCTTGAAGGGAGAGGAGACCCAGTACTTC. Filled out from reference TRBV7-2 and TRBJ2-5, the complete variable domain reads GAGVSQSPSNKVTEKGKDVELRCDPISGHTALYWYRQSLGQGLEFLIYFQGNSAPDKSGLPSDRFSAERTGGSVSTLTIQRTQQEDSAVYLCASSLKGEETQYFGPGTRLLVL.

This CDR3 is CASSWDSPNTEAFF. Written as DNA, the CDR3 is TGTGCCAGCAGTTGGGACAGCCCGAACACTGAAGCTTTCTTT. V usage is TRBV6-2 or TRBV6-3 and J usage is TRBJ1-1, with 7 bases matching TRBD1. This CDR3 is built from 14 residues. The germline gives CDR1 MNHEY, CDR2 SVGEGT. V lost 4 bases, J lost 1 base, and 3 bases stayed unmatched.